This T cell receptor (beta chain) was sequenced in a study of blood T cells in healthy people across ages. The CDR3 sequence is 14 residues long. Trimming shortened V by 2 bases and J by 0 bases, and 8 bases separated the two germline ends. A second PCR, run for about 6 to 11 cycles, used a sample-barcoded 5' primer plus a J-beta primer mix. TCRdb reprocessed the 5' RACE reads with MiXCR, giving one entry per CDR3 protein. The data hold 1.5 million to 2 million distinct CDR3 sequences, with roughly a third observed a single time. V gene TRBV12-3 or TRBV12-4 combines with J gene TRBJ2-7; possible D gene TRBD2, 5 bases. Sequenced material: blood. This clonotype was obtained from a woman in her 30s in good health. The CDR3 region is CASSLFSVSYEQYF. In DNA form, the CDR3 reads TGTGCCAGCAGTTTATTTAGCGTCTCCTACGAGCAGTACTTC.